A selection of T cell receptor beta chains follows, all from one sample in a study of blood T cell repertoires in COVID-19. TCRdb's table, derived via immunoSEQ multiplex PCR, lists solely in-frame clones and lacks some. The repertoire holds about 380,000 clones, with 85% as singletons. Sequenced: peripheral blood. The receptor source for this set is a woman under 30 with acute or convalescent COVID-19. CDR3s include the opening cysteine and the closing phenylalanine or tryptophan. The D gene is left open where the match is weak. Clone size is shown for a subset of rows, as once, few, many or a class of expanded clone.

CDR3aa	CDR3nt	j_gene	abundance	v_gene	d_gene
CASTSGGKQRNTIYF	TGTGCCAGCACCTCGGGGGGGAAACAGAGAAACACCATATATTTT	TRBJ1-3	few	TRBV6-5	.
CASSIALGQYSNQPQHF	TGTGCCAGTAGTATAGCTCTAGGACAGTATAGCAATCAGCCCCAGCATTTT	TRBJ1-5	.	TRBV19	.
CASSVDPQNTEAFF	TGTGCCAGCAGCGTAGACCCACAGAACACTGAAGCTTTCTTT	TRBJ1-1	few	TRBV9	.
CASSRDANYGYTF	TGTGCCAGCAGCAGGGATGCCAACTATGGCTACACCTTC	TRBJ1-2	.	TRBV6-5	.
CASSLGRGYAYNEQFF	TGTGCCAGCAGCTTAGGCAGGGGTTATGCCTACAATGAGCAGTTCTTC	TRBJ2-1	.	TRBV7-8	.
CASSQGVGPNYGYTF	TGTGCCAGCAGTCAAGGGGTGGGGCCGAACTATGGCTACACCTTC	TRBJ1-2	.	TRBV6-6	.
CASTPIHEANEQFF	TGTGCCAGCACCCCGATACACGAGGCAAATGAGCAGTTCTTC	TRBJ2-1	.	TRBV9	.
CASVEGAALNSPLHF	TGTGCCAGCGTCGAAGGCGCAGCGTTAAATTCACCCCTCCACTTT	TRBJ1-6	.	TRBV7-9	.
CASSGDTINYGYTF	TGTGCCAGTAGTGGGGACACGATTAACTATGGCTACACCTTC	TRBJ1-2	.	TRBV19	.
CASLGSNRGLYEQYF	TGTGCCAGCCTCGGATCAAACAGGGGGCTGTACGAGCAGTACTTC	TRBJ2-7	.	TRBV28	TRBD1
CASSRLAGYEQYF	TGTGCCAGTAGTAGACTAGCGGGCTACGAGCAGTACTTC	TRBJ2-7	.	TRBV19	TRBD2
CASSREQGNGYTF	TGTGCCAGCAGCCGCGAACAGGGAAATGGCTACACCTTC	TRBJ1-2	.	TRBV11-2	.
CASAPTGGLTEAFF	TGTGCTAGTGCCCCGACAGGGGGCTTGACTGAAGCTTTCTTT	TRBJ1-1	.	TRBV12-5	TRBD1
CASSPPNTEAFF	TGTGCCAGCAGCCCCCCAAACACTGAAGCTTTCTTT	TRBJ1-1	.	TRBV7-9	.
CASSFGTGNEQYF	TGTGCCAGCAGTTTCGGGACAGGGAACGAGCAGTACTTC	TRBJ2-7	.	TRBV27	TRBD1
CASSPVGADQSTNEKLFF	TGCGCCAGCAGCCCTGTAGGGGCGGACCAAAGCACTAATGAAAAACTGTTTTTT	TRBJ1-4	.	TRBV5-1	.
CAIQQGAEAFF	TGTGCCATCCAACAGGGGGCTGAAGCTTTCTTT	TRBJ1-1	once	TRBV24-1	TRBD1
CASSVATRGRSTF	TGTGCCAGCAGCGTAGCGACCAGGGGGAGATCCACCTTC	TRBJ1-2	.	TRBV9	TRBD1
CASSKGGAGTDTQYF	TGTGCCAGCAGTAAAGGGGGGGCAGGCACAGATACGCAGTATTTT	TRBJ2-3	.	TRBV6-4	.
CASSYSDREFNQPQHF	TGTGCCAGCAGTTACTCGGACAGGGAGTTCAATCAGCCCCAGCATTTT	TRBJ1-5	.	TRBV6-5	TRBD1
CASIGLSNTEAFF	TGTGCCAGCATCGGACTGTCGAACACTGAAGCTTTCTTT	TRBJ1-1	once	TRBV2	.
CASSNSGNTIYF	TGCGCCAGCAGTAACTCTGGAAACACCATATATTTT	TRBJ1-3	.	TRBV5-1	.
CSVGGVANSPLHF	TGCAGCGTAGGGGGGGTAGCTAATTCACCCCTCCACTTT	TRBJ1-6	.	TRBV29-1	.
CASSQQGYGYTF	TGCGCCAGCAGCCAACAGGGGTATGGCTACACCTTC	TRBJ1-2	once	TRBV5-1	TRBD1
CASSEEGGNQPQHF	TGCGCCAGCAGTGAGGAGGGGGGGAATCAGCCCCAGCATTTT	TRBJ1-5	.	TRBV10-1	.
CASSVDRLDGNEQFF	TGTGCCAGCAGCGTAGATCGACTAGATGGGAATGAGCAGTTCTTC	TRBJ2-1	.	TRBV9	.
CASTWQAKPGSPLHF	TGTGCCAGCACCTGGCAGGCAAAACCCGGATCACCCCTCCACTTT	TRBJ1-6	once	TRBV6-5	.
CASSPDEQATNQPQHF	TGTGCCAGTAGTCCCGATGAACAGGCTACCAATCAGCCCCAGCATTTT	TRBJ1-5	.	TRBV19	.
CASSEALQMEGTEAFF	TGTGCCAGCAGTGAAGCGCTTCAGATGGAGGGGACTGAAGCTTTCTTT	TRBJ1-1	.	TRBV2	.
CASSSRGGLTEAFF	TGTGCCAGCAGCTCAAGGGGGGGGCTCACTGAAGCTTTCTTT	TRBJ1-1	.	TRBV6-1	.
CASSLTIGAQRALRYF	TGTGCCAGCAGCTTAACAATAGGGGCACAACGGGCCTTGCGGTACTTC	TRBJ2-7	once	TRBV11-2	.
CASSRWTGAHEQYF	TGTGCCAGCAGTAGGTGGACAGGGGCCCACGAGCAGTACTTC	TRBJ2-7	.	TRBV6-2/TRBV6-3	TRBD1
CASSQVWGRDTEAFF	TGTGCCAGCAGCCAAGTGTGGGGGCGCGACACTGAAGCTTTCTTT	TRBJ1-1	.	TRBV14	.
CASSRRVLKGTGELFF	TGTGCCAGCAGCCGACGGGTCCTAAAGGGGACCGGGGAGCTGTTTTTT	TRBJ2-2	.	TRBV14	.
CASSSGTGSSNEKLFF	TGTGCCAGCAGTTCCGGGACAGGGTCTTCTAATGAAAAACTGTTTTTT	TRBJ1-4	.	TRBV28	TRBD1
CASSSPRRTGSYGYTF	TGTGCCAGCAGTTCTCCTAGGCGGACAGGTTCCTATGGCTACACCTTC	TRBJ1-2	.	TRBV11-2	TRBD1